The sequence of this TCR beta chain was determined in a study of cytomegalovirus exposure and HLA in healthy donors. Findings of the study overall: Earlier analysis yielded a pattern in which most TCR beta V segments were productive about 90% or about 30% of the time. Indistinguishability led to the exclusion of some V segments, TRBV6-2 and TRBV6-3 included.

About this clone: Its antigen is currently unknown.

V shed 4 bases and J 3 bases; nucleotides not matched to a gene: 4. This CDR3 comprises 15 residues. The germline gives CDR1 ENHRY, CDR2 SYGVKD. PCR used 60 Vbeta primers and 13 Jbeta primers. The protocol was immunoSEQ multiplex PCR, while the TCRdb copy is restricted to in-frame clones and leaves out a portion. Here the sample spans approximately 100,000 clones, over 60% being singletons. This TCR came from a man aged 60-69 years in good health and CMV-seropositive. V usage is TRBV10-3 and J usage is TRBJ2-1; TRBD1 aligns across 9 bases. The sequencing input was PBMCs. DNA for the CDR3: TGTGCCATCAGTGGGCGGACAGGGGACTACAATGAGCAGTTCTTC. It encodes CAISGRTGDYNEQFF.